The 13 T cell receptor beta chains below come from one sample, sequenced in a study of T cell changes during pregnancy in multiple sclerosis. Generated by immunoSEQ multiplex PCR, the TCRdb table keeps only in-frame clones and is missing some. The repertoire includes 75,000 to 95,000 clones, roughly nine tenths of them detected once, and 0.9% sits in the top ten. This material consisted of peripheral blood, taken in the first trimester of pregnancy. All receptors come from a female donor in good health, enrolled as a control in a pregnancy study.

A few counts support this clone. The rearrangement links TRBV5-1 to TRBJ1-1; D is perhaps TRBD1 (6 bases). V was cut by 1 base and J by 4 bases, with 8 bases left in between. Germline values: CDR1 SGHRS, CDR2 YFSETQ. The CDR3 consists of 13 residues. The CDR3 loop reads CASSLTGTTEAFF. CDR3 coding DNA: TGCGCCAGCAGCTTGACAGGGACCACTGAAGCTTTCTTT.

The chain is built from TRBV9 and TRBJ1-6; the D gene is possibly TRBD1 (6 bases). Trimming left V 3 bases short and J 7 bases short, with 11 bases between. Per germline, CDR1 SGDLS and CDR2 YYNGEE. The CDR3 runs to 14 residues. This chain's CDR3 is CASSEGGQNSPLHF. Here the CDR3 DNA reads TGTGCCAGCAGCGAAGGGGGACAAAATTCACCCCTCCACTTT.

The rearrangement links TRBV7-9 to TRBJ2-3; D is possibly TRBD1 (6 bases). V lost 7 bases and J lost 2, with 19 bases in between. The CDR3 runs 16 residues. Germline CDR1 and CDR2: SEHNR and FQNEAQ (reference sequence). The CDR3: CASNPARQADTDTQYF. The CDR3 DNA reads as TGTGCCAGCAACCCGGCCCGACAGGCCGACACAGATACGCAGTATTTT.

The V gene is TRBV5-6, the J gene TRBJ2-7; D may be TRBD2 (6 bases). The CDR3 is 16 residues long. Looked up from germline, CDR1 is SGHDT and CDR2 is YYEEEE. V was pared by 4 bases and J by 0 bases, with 17 bases between. CDR3 loop: CASSLEPSTSSYEQYF. CDR3 DNA: TGTGCCAGCAGCCTAGAGCCATCGACTAGCTCCTACGAGCAGTACTTC.

The chain links TRBV5-1 to TRBJ2-5; 16 bases align to TRBD2. J lost 2 bases, V lost 4 bases, and 2 bases had no gene match. This CDR3 has 16 residues. Looked up from germline, CDR1 is SGHRS and CDR2 is YFSETQ. This chain's CDR3 is CASSPGLAGGQETQYF. The CDR3 DNA follows: TGCGCCAGCAGCCCGGGACTAGCGGGGGGGCAAGAGACCCAGTACTTC.

The V call is TRBV27, the J call TRBJ1-5, with TRBD1 matching 9 bases. Germline V gene data show CDR1 as MNHEY and CDR2 as SMNVEV (reference sequence). CDR3 length: 14 residues. V lost 6 bases to trimming and J lost 7 bases; unmatched junction nucleotides: 7. CDR3 coding DNA: TGTGCCAGCAGACCACAGGGGGCGGGGCAGCCCCAGCATTTT. Protein product: CASRPQGAGQPQHF.

The J gene is TRBJ1-1, the V gene TRBV7-2; D remains unclear. The CDR3 consists of 14 residues. The germline CDR1 and CDR2 sequences are SGHTA and FQGNSA. Between the trimmed V and J ends, which lost 5 bases and 4 bases, there was a span of 14 bases. The CDR3 DNA reads TGTGCCAGCAGCGCCCAGGAGGGTCTCACTGAAGCTTTCTTT. As protein: CASSAQEGLTEAFF.

The chain couples TRBV19 to TRBJ2-2, with TRBD2 identical over 12 bases. Trimming removed 11 bases from V and 3 bases from J; junction bases left unmatched: 4. This CDR3 has 14 residues. Germline V CDR1 and CDR2: LNHDA, SQIVND (reference sequence). CDR3 residues: CAGRLAGDTGELFF. The DNA of the CDR3 is TGTGCCGGCAGACTAGCGGGAGACACCGGGGAGCTGTTTTTT.

This chain joins TRBV4-1 and TRBJ1-3; D might be TRBD1 (6 bases). The CDR3 is made up of 17 amino acids. V was cut by 2 bases and J by 0 bases, with 14 bases left in between. The germline V gene has CDR1 MGHRA and CDR2 YSYEKL. The CDR3 DNA follows: TGCGCCAGCAGCCAACCCCTCCGGGACACCTCTGGAAACACCATATATTTT. This codes for CASSQPLRDTSGNTIYF.

The chain couples TRBV5-8 to TRBJ2-3; D possibly corresponds to TRBD2 (5 bases). This CDR3 comprises 14 residues. The V gene's germline CDR1 is SGHTS and CDR2 YDEGEE. Trimming cost V 0 bases and J 6 bases, with 11 bases left between them. In DNA, the CDR3 is TGTGCCAGCAGCTTGGATGCTAGCAGGGATACGCAGTATTTT. Amino acids: CASSLDASRDTQYF.

The chain carries TRBV7-2 and TRBJ1-2; D is undetermined. V lost 4 bases and J 5 bases, leaving 8 bases between the germline ends. Germline loops: CDR1 SGHTA, CDR2 FQGNSA. This CDR3 is built from 12 residues. The DNA of the CDR3 is TGTGCCAGCAGCTCACCGGGGTATGGCTACACCTTC. Its translation: CASSSPGYGYTF. Full variable domain (rest looked up from reference TRBV7-2 and TRBJ1-2): GAGVSQSPSNKVTEKGKDVELRCDPISGHTALYWYRQSLGQGLEFLIYFQGNSAPDKSGLPSDRFSAERTGGSVSTLTIQRTQQEDSAVYLCASSSPGYGYTFGSGTRLTVV.

This chain connects TRBV19 to TRBJ2-1, with 8 positions matching TRBD2. V shed 2 bases, J shed 7 bases, and the junction held 7 bases outside the gene matches. The length of the CDR3 is 15 residues. The germline CDR1 and CDR2 sequences are LNHDA and SQIVND (reference sequence). CDR3 residues: CASSIIGGEGNEQFF. CDR3 sequence (DNA): TGTGCCAGTAGTATAATCGGGGGGGAGGGGAATGAGCAGTTCTTC.

V is TRBV15 and J is TRBJ1-5; no reliable D call. V shed 0 bases and J shed 4 bases, with 10 bases lying between them. The CDR3 is made up of 15 amino acids. Per germline, CDR1 LNHNV and CDR2 YYDKDF (reference sequence). The CDR3 spells CATSREGTANQPQHF. For the CDR3, the DNA is TGTGCCACCAGCAGAGAAGGTACAGCAAATCAGCCCCAGCATTTT.